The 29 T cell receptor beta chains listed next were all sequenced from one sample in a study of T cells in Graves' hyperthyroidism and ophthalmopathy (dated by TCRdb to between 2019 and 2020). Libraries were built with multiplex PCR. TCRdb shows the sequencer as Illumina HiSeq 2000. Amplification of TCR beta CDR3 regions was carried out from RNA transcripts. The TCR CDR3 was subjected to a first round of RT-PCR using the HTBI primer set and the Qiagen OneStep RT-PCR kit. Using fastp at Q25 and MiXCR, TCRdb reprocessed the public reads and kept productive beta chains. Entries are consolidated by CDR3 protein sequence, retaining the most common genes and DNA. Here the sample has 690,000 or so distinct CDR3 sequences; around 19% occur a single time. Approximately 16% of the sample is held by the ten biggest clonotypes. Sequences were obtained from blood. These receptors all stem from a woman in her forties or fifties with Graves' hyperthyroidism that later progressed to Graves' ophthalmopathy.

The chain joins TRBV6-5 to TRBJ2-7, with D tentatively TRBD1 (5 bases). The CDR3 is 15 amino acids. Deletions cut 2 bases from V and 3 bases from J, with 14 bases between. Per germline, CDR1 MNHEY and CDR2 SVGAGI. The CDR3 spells CASSYGMGPNYEQYF. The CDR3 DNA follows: TGTGCCAGCAGTTACGGGATGGGGCCAAACTACGAGCAGTACTTC.

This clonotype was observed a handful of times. The CDR3 reads CASSLSQGDSNQPQHF. The CDR3, as DNA: TGTGCCAGCAGTTTATCCCAAGGTGATAGCAATCAGCCCCAGCATTTT. The gene calls are TRBV27 and TRBJ1-5; D not resolved. Germline CDR1 is MNHEY and CDR2 is SMNVEV (reference sequence). The CDR3 covers 16 residues. V was cut by 0 bases and J by 0 bases, with 9 bases left in between.

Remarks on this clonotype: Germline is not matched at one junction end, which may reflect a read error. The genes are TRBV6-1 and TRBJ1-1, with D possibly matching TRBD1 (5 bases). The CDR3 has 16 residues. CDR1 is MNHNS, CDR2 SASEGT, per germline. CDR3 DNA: TGTGCCAGCAGGGAAGCGGGGGGGGGGGGGAACACTGAAGCTTTCTTT. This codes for CASREAGGGGNTEAFF.

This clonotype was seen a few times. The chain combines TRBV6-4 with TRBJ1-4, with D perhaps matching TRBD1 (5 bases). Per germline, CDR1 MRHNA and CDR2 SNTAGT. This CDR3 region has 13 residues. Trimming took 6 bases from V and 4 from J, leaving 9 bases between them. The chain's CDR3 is CASRGRGNEKLFF. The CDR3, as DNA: TGTGCCAGCAGGGGGAGGGGTAATGAAAAACTGTTTTTT.

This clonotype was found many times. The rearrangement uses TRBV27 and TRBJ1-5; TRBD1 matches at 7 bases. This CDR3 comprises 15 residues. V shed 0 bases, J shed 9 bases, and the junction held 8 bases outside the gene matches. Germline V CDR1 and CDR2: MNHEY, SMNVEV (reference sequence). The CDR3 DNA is TGTGCCAGCAGTTTATCGAGGGGACAGTTTGGGCCCCAGCATTTT. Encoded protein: CASSLSRGQFGPQHF.

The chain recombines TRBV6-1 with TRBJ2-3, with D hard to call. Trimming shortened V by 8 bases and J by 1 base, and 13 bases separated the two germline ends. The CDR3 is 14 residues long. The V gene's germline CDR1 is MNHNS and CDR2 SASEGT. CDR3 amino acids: CASEQALGTDTQYF. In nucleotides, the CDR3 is TGTGCCAGCGAGCAGGCGTTAGGCACAGATACGCAGTATTTT.

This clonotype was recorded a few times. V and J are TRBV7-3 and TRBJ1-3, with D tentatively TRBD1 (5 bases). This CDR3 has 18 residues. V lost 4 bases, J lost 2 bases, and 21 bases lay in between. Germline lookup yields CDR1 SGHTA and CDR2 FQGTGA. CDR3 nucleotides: TGTGCCAGCAGCTCTTTGTTATTCGGGGCGACGCCTGGAAACACCATATATTTT. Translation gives CASSSLLFGATPGNTIYF.

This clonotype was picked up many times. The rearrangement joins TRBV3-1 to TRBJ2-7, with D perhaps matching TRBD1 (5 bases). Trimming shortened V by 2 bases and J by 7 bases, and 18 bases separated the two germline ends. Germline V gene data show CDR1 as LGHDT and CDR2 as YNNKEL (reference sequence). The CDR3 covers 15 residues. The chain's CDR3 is CASSQKYTGLGEQYF. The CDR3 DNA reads TGTGCCAGCAGCCAAAAGTATACAGGCCTTGGGGAGCAGTACTTC.

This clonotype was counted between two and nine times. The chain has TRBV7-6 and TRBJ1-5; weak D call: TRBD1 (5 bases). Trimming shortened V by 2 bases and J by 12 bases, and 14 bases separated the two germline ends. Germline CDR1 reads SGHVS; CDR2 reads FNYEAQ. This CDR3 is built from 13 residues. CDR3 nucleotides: TGTGCCAGCAGCTTATTACCCGAGGGGAGCCAGCATTTT. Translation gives CASSLLPEGSQHF.

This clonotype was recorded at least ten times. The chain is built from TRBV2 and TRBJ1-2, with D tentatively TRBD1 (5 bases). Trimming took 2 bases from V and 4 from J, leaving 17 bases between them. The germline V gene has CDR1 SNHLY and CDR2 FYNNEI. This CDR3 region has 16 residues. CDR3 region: CASSENVGAGSYGYTF. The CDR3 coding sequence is TGTGCCAGCAGTGAAAATGTAGGGGCCGGGAGCTATGGCTACACCTTC.

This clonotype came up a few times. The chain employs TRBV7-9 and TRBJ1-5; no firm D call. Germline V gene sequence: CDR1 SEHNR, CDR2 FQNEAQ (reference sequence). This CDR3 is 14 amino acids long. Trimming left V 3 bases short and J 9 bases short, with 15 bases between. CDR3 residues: CASSLSGAGRPQHF. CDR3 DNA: TGTGCCAGCAGCTTGTCGGGAGCCGGGAGGCCCCAGCATTTT.

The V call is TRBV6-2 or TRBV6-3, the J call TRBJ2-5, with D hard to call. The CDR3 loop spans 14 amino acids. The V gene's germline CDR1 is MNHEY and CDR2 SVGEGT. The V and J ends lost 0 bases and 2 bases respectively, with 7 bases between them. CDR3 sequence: CASSYSGAQETQYF. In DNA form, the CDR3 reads TGTGCCAGCAGTTACTCTGGTGCTCAAGAGACCCAGTACTTC.

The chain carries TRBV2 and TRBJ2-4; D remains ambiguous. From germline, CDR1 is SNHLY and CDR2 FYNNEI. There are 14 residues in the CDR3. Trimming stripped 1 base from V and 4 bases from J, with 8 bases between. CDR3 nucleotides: TGTGCCAGCAGTGAAGACGTGACAAAAAACATTCAGTACTTC. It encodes CASSEDVTKNIQYF.

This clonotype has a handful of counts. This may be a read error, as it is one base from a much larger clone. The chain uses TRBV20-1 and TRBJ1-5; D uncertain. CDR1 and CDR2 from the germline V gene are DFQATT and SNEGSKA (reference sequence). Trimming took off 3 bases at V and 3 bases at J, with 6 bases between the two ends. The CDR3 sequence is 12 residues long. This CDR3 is CSARGNNQPQHF. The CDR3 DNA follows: TGCAGTGCTAGGGGGAACAATCAGCCCCAGCATTTT.

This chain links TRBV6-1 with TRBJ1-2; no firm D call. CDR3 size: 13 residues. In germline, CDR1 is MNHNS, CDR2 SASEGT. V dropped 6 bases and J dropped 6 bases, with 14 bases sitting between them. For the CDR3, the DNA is TGTGCCAGCAGGATCCCTTTAGAGGATGGCTACACCTTC. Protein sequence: CASRIPLEDGYTF.

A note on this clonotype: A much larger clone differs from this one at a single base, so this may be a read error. DNA for the CDR3: TGTGCCAGCAGTTGGGGGGTAGGAACAGATACGCAGTATTTT. It codes for CASSWGVGTDTQYF. V usage is TRBV2 and J usage is TRBJ2-3; D may be TRBD2 (6 bases). V lost 5 bases to trimming and J lost 3 bases, with 12 bases between them. This CDR3 has 14 residues. Germline V gene data show CDR1 as SNHLY and CDR2 as FYNNEI.

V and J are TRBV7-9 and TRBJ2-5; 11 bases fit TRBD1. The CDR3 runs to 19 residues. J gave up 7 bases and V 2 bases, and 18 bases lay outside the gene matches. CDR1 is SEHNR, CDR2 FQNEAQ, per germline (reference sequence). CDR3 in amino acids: CASSLRPGQGDEPRLTQYF. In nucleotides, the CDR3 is TGTGCCAGCAGCTTACGTCCGGGACAGGGGGATGAGCCAAGATTGACCCAGTACTTC.

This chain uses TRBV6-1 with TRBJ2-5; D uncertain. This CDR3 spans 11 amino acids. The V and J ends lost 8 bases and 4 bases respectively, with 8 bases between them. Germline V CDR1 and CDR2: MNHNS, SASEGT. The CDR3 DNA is TGTGCCAGCGGGCGGCGAGAGACCCAGTACTTC. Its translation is CASGRRETQYF.

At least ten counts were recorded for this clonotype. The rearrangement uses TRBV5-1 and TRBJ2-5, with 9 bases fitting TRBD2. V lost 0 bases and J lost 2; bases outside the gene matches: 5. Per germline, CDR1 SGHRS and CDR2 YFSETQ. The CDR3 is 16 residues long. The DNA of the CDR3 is TGCGCCAGCAGCTTGGTGGCTAGCGGGGATCAAGAGACCCAGTACTTC. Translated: CASSLVASGDQETQYF.

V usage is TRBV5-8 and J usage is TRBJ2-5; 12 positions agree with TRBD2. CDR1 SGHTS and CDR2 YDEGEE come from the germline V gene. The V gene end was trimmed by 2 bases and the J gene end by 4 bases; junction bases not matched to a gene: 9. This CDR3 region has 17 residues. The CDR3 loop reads CASSFPPSGGARETQYF. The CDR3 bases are TGTGCCAGCAGCTTTCCCCCTAGCGGGGGGGCCAGAGAGACCCAGTACTTC.

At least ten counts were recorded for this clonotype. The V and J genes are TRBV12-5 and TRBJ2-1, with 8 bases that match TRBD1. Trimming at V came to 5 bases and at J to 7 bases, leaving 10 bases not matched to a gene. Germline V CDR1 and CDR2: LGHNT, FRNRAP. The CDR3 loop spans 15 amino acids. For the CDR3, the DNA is TGTGCTAGTGGTAAGGGCCAGGGGGCATGGAATGAGCAGTTCTTC. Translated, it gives CASGKGQGAWNEQFF.

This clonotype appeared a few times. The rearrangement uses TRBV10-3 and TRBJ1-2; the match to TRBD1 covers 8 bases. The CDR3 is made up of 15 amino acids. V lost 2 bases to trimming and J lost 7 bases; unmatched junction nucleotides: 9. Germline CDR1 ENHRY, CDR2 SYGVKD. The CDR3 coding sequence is TGTGCCATCAGTGAGGACAGGGGCTTCGGATTTGGCTACACCTTC. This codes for CAISEDRGFGFGYTF.

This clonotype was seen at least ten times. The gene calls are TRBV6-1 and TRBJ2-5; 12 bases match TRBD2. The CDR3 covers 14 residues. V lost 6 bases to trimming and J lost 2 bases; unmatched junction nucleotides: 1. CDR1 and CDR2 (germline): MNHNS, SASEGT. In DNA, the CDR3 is TGTGCCAGCAGGACTAGCGGGGGACAAGAGACCCAGTACTTC. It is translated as CASRTSGGQETQYF.

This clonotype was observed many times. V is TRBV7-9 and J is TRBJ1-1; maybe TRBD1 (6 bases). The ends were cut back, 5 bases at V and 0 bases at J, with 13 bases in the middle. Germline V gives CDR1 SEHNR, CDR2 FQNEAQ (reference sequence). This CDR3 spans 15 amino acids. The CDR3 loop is CASSLWTDLNTEAFF. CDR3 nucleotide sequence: TGTGCCAGCAGCCTCTGGACAGACTTGAACACTGAAGCTTTCTTT. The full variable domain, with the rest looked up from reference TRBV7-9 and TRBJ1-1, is DTGVSQNPRHKITKRGQNVTFRCDPISEHNRLYWYRQTLGQGPEFLTYFQNEAQLEKSRLLSDRFSAERPKGSFSTLEIQRTEQGDSAMYLCASSLWTDLNTEAFFGQGTRLTVV.

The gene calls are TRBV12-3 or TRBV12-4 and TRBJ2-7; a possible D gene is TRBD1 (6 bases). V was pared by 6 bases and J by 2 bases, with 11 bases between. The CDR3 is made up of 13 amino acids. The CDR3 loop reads CASRMTGPYEQYF. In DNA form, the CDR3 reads TGTGCCAGCAGAATGACAGGTCCCTACGAGCAGTACTTC.

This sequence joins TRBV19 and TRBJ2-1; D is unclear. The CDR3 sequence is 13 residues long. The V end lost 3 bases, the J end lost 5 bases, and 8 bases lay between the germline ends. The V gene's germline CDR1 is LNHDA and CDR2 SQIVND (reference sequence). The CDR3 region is CASSMPRDNEQFF. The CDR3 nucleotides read TGTGCCAGTAGTATGCCCCGAGACAATGAGCAGTTCTTC.

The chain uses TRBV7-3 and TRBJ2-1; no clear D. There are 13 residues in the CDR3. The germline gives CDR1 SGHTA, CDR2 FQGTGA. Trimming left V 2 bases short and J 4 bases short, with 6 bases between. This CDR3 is CASSLQTYNEQFF. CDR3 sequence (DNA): TGTGCCAGCAGCTTACAGACGTACAATGAGCAGTTCTTC.

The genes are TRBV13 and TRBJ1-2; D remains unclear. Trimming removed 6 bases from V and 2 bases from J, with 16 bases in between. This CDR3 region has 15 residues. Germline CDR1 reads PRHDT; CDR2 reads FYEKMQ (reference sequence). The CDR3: CASRPREDWNYGYTF. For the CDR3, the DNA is TGTGCCAGCAGACCACGCGAGGACTGGAACTATGGCTACACCTTC. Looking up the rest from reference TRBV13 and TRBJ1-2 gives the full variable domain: AAGVIQSPRHLIKEKRETATLKCYPIPRHDTVYWYQQGPGQDPQFLISFYEKMQSDKGSIPDRFSAQQFSDYHSELNMSSLELGDSALYFCASRPREDWNYGYTFGSGTRLTVV.

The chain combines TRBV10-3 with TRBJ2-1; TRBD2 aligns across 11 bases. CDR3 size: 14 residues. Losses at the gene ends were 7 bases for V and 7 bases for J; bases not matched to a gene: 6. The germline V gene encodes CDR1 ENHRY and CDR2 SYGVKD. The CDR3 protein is CAIMGVAGGNEQFF. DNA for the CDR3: TGTGCCATCATGGGAGTAGCGGGGGGGAATGAGCAGTTCTTC.